Each of the 8 T cell receptor beta chains below was sequenced from the same sample in a study of T cells after yellow fever vaccination (dated by TCRdb to between 2018 and 2020). The treatment or condition label corresponds to: live attenuated yellow fever vaccine strain. Libraries were constructed by 5' RACE. The sequencing machine was an Illumina HiSeq 2500. Clones were called with MiXCR by TCRdb after fastp trimmed the public reads at Q25, and only in-frame beta chains were retained. Identical CDR3 proteins give one entry, which carries the most common genes and DNA. This sample lists under 300,000 distinct CDR3 sequences; 6.7% were detected once. The top ten clones comprise about 0.95% of the sample. The input for sequencing was CD4+ T cells sorted from PBMCs, taken on the day of the yellow fever booster vaccination. These TCRs come from a man aged 25 to 40 who received the YFV17D yellow fever vaccine.

Turning to this clonotype: Just one base apart from a much larger clone, this may be a read error. J is TRBJ2-2 and V is TRBV7-9; 10 nucleotides align to TRBD2. This CDR3 is 16 amino acids long. In germline, CDR1 is SEHNR, CDR2 FQNEAQ (reference sequence). In DNA form, the CDR3 reads TGTGGCAGCAGCTTGCTAGCGGGAGCAATCACCGGGGAGCTGTTTTTT. Translation: CGSSLLAGAITGELFF.

This clonotype was detected a few times. V is TRBV14 and J is TRBJ1-1; tentatively, D is TRBD1 (5 bases). The CDR3 is made up of 18 amino acids. The germline CDR1 and CDR2 sequences are SGHDN and FVKESK. Trimming took 1 base from V and 0 from J, leaving 18 bases between them. DNA of the CDR3: TGTGCCAGCAGCCAAGCGATACGGTCGGGACGAGTGAACACTGAAGCTTTCTTT. Its translation: CASSQAIRSGRVNTEAFF.

This clonotype showed up many times. This chain links TRBV12-3 or TRBV12-4 with TRBJ2-7; 11 bases fit TRBD2. The V and J ends lost 5 bases and 2 bases, in that order; junction bases with no gene match: 2. This CDR3 has 14 residues. The CDR3: CASSGLAGAYEQYF. The CDR3 bases are TGTGCCAGCAGTGGACTAGCGGGTGCCTACGAGCAGTACTTC.

This clonotype was seen at least ten times. The chain has TRBV29-1 and TRBJ2-3; D is unclear. CDR1 is SQVTM, CDR2 ANQGSEA, per germline. This CDR3 has 11 residues. Trimming took 2 bases from V and 3 from J, leaving 3 bases between them. CDR3 protein: CSVENTDTQYF. CDR3 bases: TGCAGCGTTGAAAATACAGATACGCAGTATTTT.

The chain joins TRBV18 to TRBJ2-7; D is unclear. Germline CDR1 reads KGHSH; CDR2 reads LQKENI. The CDR3 runs 12 residues. The germline V and J ends were trimmed by 0 bases and 6 bases, with 6 bases remaining between them. CDR3 coding DNA: TGTGCCAGCTCACCACCCGGGTTCGAGCAGTACTTC. It encodes CASSPPGFEQYF.

The chain is built from TRBV5-1 and TRBJ1-3; possibly TRBD1 for D (5 bases). Trimming removed 2 bases from V and 4 bases from J, with 13 bases in between. The CDR3 runs 15 residues. Germline CDR1 reads SGHRS; CDR2 reads YFSETQ. The CDR3: CASSFWQGTGNTIYF. CDR3 bases: TGCGCCAGCAGCTTCTGGCAGGGTACAGGAAACACCATATATTTT.

The chain combines TRBV11-1 with TRBJ2-3; 8 positions agree with TRBD2. The V segment lost 5 bases and the J segment 1 base; nucleotides outside the gene matches: 14. The CDR3 has 18 amino acids. CDR1 is SGHAT and CDR2 is FQDESV in the germline V gene (reference sequence). CDR3 coding DNA: TGTGCCAGCAGCCCTTTCCCCAAACTAGCGGACCGCACAGATACGCAGTATTTT. Residues: CASSPFPKLADRTDTQYF.

In its sample, this clonotype was seen many times. This rearrangement joins TRBV18 to TRBJ2-1, with 11 bases fitting TRBD2. Germline V gene data show CDR1 as KGHSH and CDR2 as LQKENI. This CDR3 comprises 15 residues. Trimming cost V 6 bases and J 6 bases; bases outside gene matches: 7. CDR3 nucleotide sequence: TGTGCCAGCTCCTCGACTAGCGGGAACCCCAATGAGCAGTTCTTC. This encodes CASSSTSGNPNEQFF. Full variable domain (missing parts from reference TRBV18 and TRBJ2-1): NAGVMQNPRHLVRRRGQEARLRCSPMKGHSHVYWYRQLPEEGLKFMVYLQKENIIDESGMPKERFSAEFPKEGPSILRIQQVVRGDSAAYFCASSSTSGNPNEQFFGPGTRLTVL.